Each of the 28 T cell receptor beta chains below was sequenced from the same sample in a study of control samples from healthy donors and cancer patients. This table comes from immunoSEQ multiplex PCR, and its TCRdb copy is limited to in-frame clones, with some not included. The sample yields around 77,000 clones, approximately 92% seen once. The material sequenced was blood. The receptors stem from an older woman in good health.

V is TRBV6-2 or TRBV6-3 and J is TRBJ2-1; the D is unclear. V was cut by 5 bases and J by 6 bases, with 11 bases left in between. Germline loops: CDR1 MNHEY, CDR2 SVGEGT. The CDR3 length is 13 residues. The CDR3 coding sequence is TGTGCCAGCAGTCCGGCCCGACTCAATGAGCAGTTCTTC. This gives the protein CASSPARLNEQFF.

The sample holds a few counts of this clone. The chain recombines TRBV27 with TRBJ2-6; D possibly corresponds to TRBD1 (5 bases). The germline V and J ends were trimmed by 5 bases and 2 bases, with 10 bases remaining between them. The germline V gene has CDR1 MNHEY and CDR2 SMNVEV (reference sequence). The CDR3 is 15 amino acids. The CDR3 reads CASSLTVTGANVLTF. The CDR3 bases are TGTGCCAGCAGTCTGACAGTGACTGGGGCCAACGTCCTGACTTTC.

In its sample, this clone was seen once. The V gene is TRBV29-1, the J gene TRBJ1-1, with 7 positions matching TRBD1. The J segment lost 0 bases and the V segment lost 6 bases, leaving 7 bases of the junction unmatched. CDR3 size: 14 residues. CDR1 and CDR2 (germline): SQVTM, ANQGSEA. The CDR3 loop is CSVGGGIMNTEAFF. CDR3 DNA sequence: TGCAGCGTCGGAGGGGGCATCATGAACACTGAAGCTTTCTTT.

The chain recombines TRBV19 with TRBJ1-3, with D tentatively TRBD1 (5 bases). The CDR3 consists of 14 residues. Per germline, CDR1 LNHDA and CDR2 SQIVND (reference sequence). V was shortened by 3 bases and J by 2 bases, with 8 bases between the two germline ends. The CDR3 here is CASSMAGPGNTIYF. In DNA, the CDR3 is TGTGCCAGTAGTATGGCAGGGCCTGGAAACACCATATATTTT.

The rearrangement joins TRBV4-1 to TRBJ1-1, with TRBD1 matching 8 bases. V trimming: 9 bases; J trimming: 0 bases; junction bases outside the gene matches: 9. CDR3 length: 15 amino acids. Per the germline V gene, CDR1 is MGHRA and CDR2 is YSYEKL. The CDR3, as DNA: TGCGCCAGTGGGACCGGACAGGGTCTGAACACTGAAGCTTTCTTT. Protein product: CASGTGQGLNTEAFF.

The chain is built from TRBV27 and TRBJ2-1, with D unclear. The germline V gene has CDR1 MNHEY and CDR2 SMNVEV (reference sequence). V dropped 6 bases and J dropped 5 bases, with 11 bases sitting between them. The CDR3 has 13 residues. In DNA form, the CDR3 reads TGTGCCAGCAGATTTAATATGAACAATGAGCAGTTCTTC. Encoded protein: CASRFNMNNEQFF.

CDR3 amino acids: CASSAGSNTEAFF. The DNA of the CDR3 is TGTGCCAGCAGCGCCGGATCGAACACTGAAGCTTTCTTT. V gene TRBV9 combines with J gene TRBJ1-1, with D uncertain. In germline, CDR1 is SGDLS, CDR2 YYNGEE. The CDR3 is made up of 13 amino acids. The ends were cut back, 3 bases at V and 1 base at J, with 7 bases in the middle.

On this clone itself: At one boundary the junction diverges from the germline segment, which might be a read error. The rearrangement joins TRBV6-5 to TRBJ1-1; tentatively, D is TRBD1 (6 bases). The CDR3 contains 13 residues. CDR1 and CDR2 (germline): MNHEY, SVGAGI. The CDR3 spells CATQGPMNTEAFF. Here the CDR3 DNA reads TGCGCTACACAGGGACCCATGAACACTGAAGCTTTCTTT.

This rearrangement joins TRBV3-1 (or the pseudogene TRBV3-2) to TRBJ2-7, with a possible D match to TRBD1 (6 bases). Germline CDR1 and CDR2: LGHDT and YNNKEL (reference sequence). The CDR3 contains 14 residues. V was shortened by 6 bases and J by 0 bases, with 12 bases between the two germline ends. CDR3 protein: CASRPTGSSYEQYF. The CDR3 DNA is TGTGCCAGCAGGCCGACAGGTTCCTCCTACGAGCAGTACTTC.

V gene TRBV6-5 combines with J gene TRBJ2-2; the match to TRBD2 covers 8 bases. V shed 2 bases, J shed 6 bases, and the junction held 5 bases outside the gene matches. Germline lookup yields CDR1 MNHEY and CDR2 SVGAGI. This CDR3 spans 15 amino acids. The CDR3 loop is CASSYDLAGSGELFF. CDR3 bases: TGTGCCAGCAGTTACGACCTAGCGGGTTCCGGGGAGCTGTTTTTT.

This sequence joins TRBV30 and TRBJ2-3; TRBD1 matches at 7 bases. CDR3 length: 14 amino acids. Germline CDR1 GTSNPN, CDR2 SVGIG (reference sequence). Trimming took 0 bases from V and 8 from J; bases not matched to a gene: 8. CDR3 protein: CAWSVGGTAGTQYF. The CDR3, as DNA: TGTGCCTGGAGTGTAGGGGGCACCGCGGGTACGCAGTATTTT. The variable domain in full, completed from reference TRBV30 and TRBJ2-3, reads SQTIHQWPATLVQPVGSPLSLECTVEGTSNPNLYWYRQAAGRGLQLLFYSVGIGQISSEVPQNLSASRPQDRQFILSSKKLLLSDSGFYLCAWSVGGTAGTQYFGPGTRLTVL.

V gene TRBV21-1 combines with J gene TRBJ1-1. TRBV21-1 is shown as a pseudogene. This CDR3 has 13 amino acids. The CDR3 nucleotides are TGTGCCAGCAGCAACGGGGCCCCGAAGGTTGCTTTCTTT. The encoded protein is CASSNGAPKVAFF.

The V and J genes are TRBV7-2 and TRBJ2-2; weak D call: TRBD2 (5 bases). CDR1 SGHTA and CDR2 FQGNSA come from the germline V gene. Trimming left V 5 bases short and J 2 bases short, with 15 bases between. The CDR3 loop spans 16 amino acids. CDR3 loop: CASSPRADPNTGELFF. The CDR3 bases are TGTGCCAGCAGCCCGCGGGCAGACCCAAACACCGGGGAGCTGTTTTTT.

This rearrangement joins TRBV9 to TRBJ2-5; D is undetermined. The V end lost 2 bases, the J end lost 2 bases, and 10 bases lay between the germline ends. CDR3 length: 14 residues. The germline V gene has CDR1 SGDLS and CDR2 YYNGEE. The DNA of the CDR3 is TGTGCCAGCAGCGTTGGAGCAGGACAAGAGACCCAGTACTTC. Translation: CASSVGAGQETQYF.

The V gene is TRBV19, the J gene TRBJ2-1; tentative D call: TRBD1 (6 bases). Trimming took off 6 bases at V and 6 bases at J, with 9 bases between the two ends. Germline V CDR1 and CDR2: LNHDA, SQIVND (reference sequence). CDR3 size: 12 residues. CDR3 amino acids: CASRDSFNEQFF. In DNA form, the CDR3 reads TGTGCCAGTAGGGACAGCTTCAATGAGCAGTTCTTC.

The chain has TRBV30 and TRBJ2-3, with D uncertain. V was shortened by 0 bases and J by 9 bases, with 22 bases between the two germline ends. CDR1 and CDR2 from the germline V gene are GTSNPN and SVGIG (reference sequence). The CDR3 is made up of 16 amino acids. The CDR3 coding sequence is TGTGCCTGGAGTGTACGGGCGAGGCCTTTAGGTGTGACGCAGTATTTT. Amino acids: CAWSVRARPLGVTQYF.

The rearrangement joins TRBV6-6 to TRBJ2-5, with a tentative D call TRBD2 (5 bases). Germline lookup yields CDR1 MNHNY and CDR2 SVGAGI (reference sequence). The ends were cut back, 5 bases at V and 0 bases at J, with 13 bases in the middle. This CDR3 comprises 15 residues. The CDR3 DNA sequence: TGTGCCAGCAGTCCAGCGAGGAGGTACCAAGAGACCCAGTACTTC. Translating gives CASSPARRYQETQYF.

This clone was observed a single time. The V gene is TRBV24-1, the J gene TRBJ1-2; a weak D match, TRBD1 (5 bases). CDR1 and CDR2 (germline): KGHDR, SFDVKD. The ends were cut back, 7 bases at V and 0 bases at J, with 14 bases in the middle. The CDR3 is 15 amino acids. DNA for the CDR3: TGTGCCACCAGCGAAGCAGGGACGGCTAACTATGGCTACACCTTC. As protein: CATSEAGTANYGYTF.

This chain connects TRBV28 to TRBJ1-1; D gene unclear. Germline CDR1 is MDHEN and CDR2 is SYDVKM. Trimming cost V 2 bases and J 4 bases, with 5 bases left between them. The CDR3 runs 12 residues. The CDR3 reads CASSLAGTEAFF. The CDR3 nucleotides are TGTGCCAGCAGTTTAGCGGGCACTGAAGCTTTCTTT.

V usage is TRBV28 and J usage is TRBJ1-2; tentatively, D is TRBD1 (5 bases). Trimming removed 2 bases at V and 1 base at J, with 20 bases between. Germline V gene lookup returns CDR1 MDHEN and CDR2 SYDVKM. The CDR3 has 18 amino acids. In DNA, the CDR3 is TGTGCCAGCAGTTTAGATGACCTGGGGCAGCAACTTAACTATGGCTACACCTTC. Protein product: CASSLDDLGQQLNYGYTF.

The V and J genes are TRBV28 and TRBJ1-5, with 8 bases that match TRBD1. Germline loops: CDR1 MDHEN, CDR2 SYDVKM. The CDR3 is made up of 15 amino acids. Trimming at V came to 6 bases and at J to 6 bases, leaving 10 bases not matched to a gene. Here the CDR3 reads CASSQGQGITQPQHF. In DNA form, the CDR3 reads TGTGCCAGCAGCCAAGGACAGGGAATAACTCAGCCCCAGCATTTT.

This clone was observed at least ten times. The chain uses TRBV3-1 (or the pseudogene TRBV3-2) and TRBJ1-4, with D tentatively TRBD1 (6 bases). Trimming pared 2 bases from V and 6 bases from J, leaving 13 bases between. CDR3 length equals 15 residues. Germline CDR1 LGHDT, CDR2 YNNKEL (reference sequence). The CDR3 is CASSQREGDHEKLFF. In DNA form, the CDR3 reads TGTGCCAGCAGCCAACGGGAGGGGGATCATGAAAAACTGTTTTTT.

V usage is TRBV28 and J usage is TRBJ2-1; a weak D match, TRBD2 (6 bases). The CDR3 contains 13 residues. V lost 9 bases and J lost 5, with 14 bases in between. The germline V gene has CDR1 MDHEN and CDR2 SYDVKM. This CDR3 is CASLGGADNEQFF. The CDR3, as DNA: TGTGCCAGTCTGGGGGGAGCGGACAATGAGCAGTTCTTC.

The chain couples TRBV5-4 to TRBJ2-5; 9 positions match TRBD1. Germline lookup yields CDR1 SGHNT and CDR2 YYREEE (reference sequence). The V segment lost 4 bases and the J segment 0 bases; nucleotides outside the gene matches: 10. The CDR3 has 17 residues. This chain's CDR3 is CASSPSPQGAHQETQYF. CDR3 DNA sequence: TGTGCCAGCAGCCCCAGCCCACAGGGGGCCCACCAAGAGACCCAGTACTTC.

The table lists this clone with a count of one. The DNA of the CDR3 is TGTGCCAGCAGCTTGTACAATGAGCAGTTCTTC. As protein: CASSLYNEQFF. The chain is built from TRBV5-6 and TRBJ2-1; no firm D call. The CDR3 runs to 11 residues. Deletions cut 1 base from V and 4 bases from J, with 0 bases between. Germline CDR1 and CDR2: SGHDT and YYEEEE.

The chain uses TRBV15 and TRBJ2-2; 11 bases match TRBD1. Trimming cost V 3 bases and J 4 bases; bases outside gene matches: 1. The germline V gene encodes CDR1 LNHNV and CDR2 YYDKDF (reference sequence). CDR3 length: 15 residues. For the CDR3, the DNA is TGTGCCACCAGCAGGGACAGGGGGCGCACCGGGGAGCTGTTTTTT. Translated, it gives CATSRDRGRTGELFF.

The chain links TRBV7-6 to TRBJ1-3; D may be TRBD1 (6 bases). The CDR3 runs 15 residues. Trimming left V 5 bases short and J 2 bases short, with 13 bases between. Germline V gene sequence: CDR1 SGHVS, CDR2 FNYEAQ. The CDR3 here is CASSVGGATGNTIYF. DNA for the CDR3: TGTGCCAGCAGCGTTGGGGGGGCAACTGGAAACACCATATATTTT.

V usage is TRBV10-3 and J usage is TRBJ1-5; TRBD1 matches 9 bases. V shed 6 bases and J 5 bases; nucleotides not matched to a gene: 8. Germline CDR1 ENHRY, CDR2 SYGVKD. The CDR3 extends over 15 amino acids. CDR3 loop: CAISPGTGRDQPQHF. In DNA form, the CDR3 reads TGTGCCATCAGCCCCGGGACAGGGCGCGATCAGCCCCAGCATTTT.